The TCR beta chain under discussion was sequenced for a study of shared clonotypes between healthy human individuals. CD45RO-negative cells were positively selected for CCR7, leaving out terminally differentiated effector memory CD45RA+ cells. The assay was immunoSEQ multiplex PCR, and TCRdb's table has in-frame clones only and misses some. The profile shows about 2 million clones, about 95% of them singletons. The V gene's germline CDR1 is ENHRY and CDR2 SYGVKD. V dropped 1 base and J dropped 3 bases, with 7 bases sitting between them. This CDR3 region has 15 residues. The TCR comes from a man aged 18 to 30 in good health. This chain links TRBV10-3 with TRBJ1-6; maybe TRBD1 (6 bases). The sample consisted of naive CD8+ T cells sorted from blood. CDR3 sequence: CAISELQGYNSPLHF. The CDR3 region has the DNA TGTGCCATCAGTGAGTTACAGGGCTATAATTCACCCCTCCACTTT.